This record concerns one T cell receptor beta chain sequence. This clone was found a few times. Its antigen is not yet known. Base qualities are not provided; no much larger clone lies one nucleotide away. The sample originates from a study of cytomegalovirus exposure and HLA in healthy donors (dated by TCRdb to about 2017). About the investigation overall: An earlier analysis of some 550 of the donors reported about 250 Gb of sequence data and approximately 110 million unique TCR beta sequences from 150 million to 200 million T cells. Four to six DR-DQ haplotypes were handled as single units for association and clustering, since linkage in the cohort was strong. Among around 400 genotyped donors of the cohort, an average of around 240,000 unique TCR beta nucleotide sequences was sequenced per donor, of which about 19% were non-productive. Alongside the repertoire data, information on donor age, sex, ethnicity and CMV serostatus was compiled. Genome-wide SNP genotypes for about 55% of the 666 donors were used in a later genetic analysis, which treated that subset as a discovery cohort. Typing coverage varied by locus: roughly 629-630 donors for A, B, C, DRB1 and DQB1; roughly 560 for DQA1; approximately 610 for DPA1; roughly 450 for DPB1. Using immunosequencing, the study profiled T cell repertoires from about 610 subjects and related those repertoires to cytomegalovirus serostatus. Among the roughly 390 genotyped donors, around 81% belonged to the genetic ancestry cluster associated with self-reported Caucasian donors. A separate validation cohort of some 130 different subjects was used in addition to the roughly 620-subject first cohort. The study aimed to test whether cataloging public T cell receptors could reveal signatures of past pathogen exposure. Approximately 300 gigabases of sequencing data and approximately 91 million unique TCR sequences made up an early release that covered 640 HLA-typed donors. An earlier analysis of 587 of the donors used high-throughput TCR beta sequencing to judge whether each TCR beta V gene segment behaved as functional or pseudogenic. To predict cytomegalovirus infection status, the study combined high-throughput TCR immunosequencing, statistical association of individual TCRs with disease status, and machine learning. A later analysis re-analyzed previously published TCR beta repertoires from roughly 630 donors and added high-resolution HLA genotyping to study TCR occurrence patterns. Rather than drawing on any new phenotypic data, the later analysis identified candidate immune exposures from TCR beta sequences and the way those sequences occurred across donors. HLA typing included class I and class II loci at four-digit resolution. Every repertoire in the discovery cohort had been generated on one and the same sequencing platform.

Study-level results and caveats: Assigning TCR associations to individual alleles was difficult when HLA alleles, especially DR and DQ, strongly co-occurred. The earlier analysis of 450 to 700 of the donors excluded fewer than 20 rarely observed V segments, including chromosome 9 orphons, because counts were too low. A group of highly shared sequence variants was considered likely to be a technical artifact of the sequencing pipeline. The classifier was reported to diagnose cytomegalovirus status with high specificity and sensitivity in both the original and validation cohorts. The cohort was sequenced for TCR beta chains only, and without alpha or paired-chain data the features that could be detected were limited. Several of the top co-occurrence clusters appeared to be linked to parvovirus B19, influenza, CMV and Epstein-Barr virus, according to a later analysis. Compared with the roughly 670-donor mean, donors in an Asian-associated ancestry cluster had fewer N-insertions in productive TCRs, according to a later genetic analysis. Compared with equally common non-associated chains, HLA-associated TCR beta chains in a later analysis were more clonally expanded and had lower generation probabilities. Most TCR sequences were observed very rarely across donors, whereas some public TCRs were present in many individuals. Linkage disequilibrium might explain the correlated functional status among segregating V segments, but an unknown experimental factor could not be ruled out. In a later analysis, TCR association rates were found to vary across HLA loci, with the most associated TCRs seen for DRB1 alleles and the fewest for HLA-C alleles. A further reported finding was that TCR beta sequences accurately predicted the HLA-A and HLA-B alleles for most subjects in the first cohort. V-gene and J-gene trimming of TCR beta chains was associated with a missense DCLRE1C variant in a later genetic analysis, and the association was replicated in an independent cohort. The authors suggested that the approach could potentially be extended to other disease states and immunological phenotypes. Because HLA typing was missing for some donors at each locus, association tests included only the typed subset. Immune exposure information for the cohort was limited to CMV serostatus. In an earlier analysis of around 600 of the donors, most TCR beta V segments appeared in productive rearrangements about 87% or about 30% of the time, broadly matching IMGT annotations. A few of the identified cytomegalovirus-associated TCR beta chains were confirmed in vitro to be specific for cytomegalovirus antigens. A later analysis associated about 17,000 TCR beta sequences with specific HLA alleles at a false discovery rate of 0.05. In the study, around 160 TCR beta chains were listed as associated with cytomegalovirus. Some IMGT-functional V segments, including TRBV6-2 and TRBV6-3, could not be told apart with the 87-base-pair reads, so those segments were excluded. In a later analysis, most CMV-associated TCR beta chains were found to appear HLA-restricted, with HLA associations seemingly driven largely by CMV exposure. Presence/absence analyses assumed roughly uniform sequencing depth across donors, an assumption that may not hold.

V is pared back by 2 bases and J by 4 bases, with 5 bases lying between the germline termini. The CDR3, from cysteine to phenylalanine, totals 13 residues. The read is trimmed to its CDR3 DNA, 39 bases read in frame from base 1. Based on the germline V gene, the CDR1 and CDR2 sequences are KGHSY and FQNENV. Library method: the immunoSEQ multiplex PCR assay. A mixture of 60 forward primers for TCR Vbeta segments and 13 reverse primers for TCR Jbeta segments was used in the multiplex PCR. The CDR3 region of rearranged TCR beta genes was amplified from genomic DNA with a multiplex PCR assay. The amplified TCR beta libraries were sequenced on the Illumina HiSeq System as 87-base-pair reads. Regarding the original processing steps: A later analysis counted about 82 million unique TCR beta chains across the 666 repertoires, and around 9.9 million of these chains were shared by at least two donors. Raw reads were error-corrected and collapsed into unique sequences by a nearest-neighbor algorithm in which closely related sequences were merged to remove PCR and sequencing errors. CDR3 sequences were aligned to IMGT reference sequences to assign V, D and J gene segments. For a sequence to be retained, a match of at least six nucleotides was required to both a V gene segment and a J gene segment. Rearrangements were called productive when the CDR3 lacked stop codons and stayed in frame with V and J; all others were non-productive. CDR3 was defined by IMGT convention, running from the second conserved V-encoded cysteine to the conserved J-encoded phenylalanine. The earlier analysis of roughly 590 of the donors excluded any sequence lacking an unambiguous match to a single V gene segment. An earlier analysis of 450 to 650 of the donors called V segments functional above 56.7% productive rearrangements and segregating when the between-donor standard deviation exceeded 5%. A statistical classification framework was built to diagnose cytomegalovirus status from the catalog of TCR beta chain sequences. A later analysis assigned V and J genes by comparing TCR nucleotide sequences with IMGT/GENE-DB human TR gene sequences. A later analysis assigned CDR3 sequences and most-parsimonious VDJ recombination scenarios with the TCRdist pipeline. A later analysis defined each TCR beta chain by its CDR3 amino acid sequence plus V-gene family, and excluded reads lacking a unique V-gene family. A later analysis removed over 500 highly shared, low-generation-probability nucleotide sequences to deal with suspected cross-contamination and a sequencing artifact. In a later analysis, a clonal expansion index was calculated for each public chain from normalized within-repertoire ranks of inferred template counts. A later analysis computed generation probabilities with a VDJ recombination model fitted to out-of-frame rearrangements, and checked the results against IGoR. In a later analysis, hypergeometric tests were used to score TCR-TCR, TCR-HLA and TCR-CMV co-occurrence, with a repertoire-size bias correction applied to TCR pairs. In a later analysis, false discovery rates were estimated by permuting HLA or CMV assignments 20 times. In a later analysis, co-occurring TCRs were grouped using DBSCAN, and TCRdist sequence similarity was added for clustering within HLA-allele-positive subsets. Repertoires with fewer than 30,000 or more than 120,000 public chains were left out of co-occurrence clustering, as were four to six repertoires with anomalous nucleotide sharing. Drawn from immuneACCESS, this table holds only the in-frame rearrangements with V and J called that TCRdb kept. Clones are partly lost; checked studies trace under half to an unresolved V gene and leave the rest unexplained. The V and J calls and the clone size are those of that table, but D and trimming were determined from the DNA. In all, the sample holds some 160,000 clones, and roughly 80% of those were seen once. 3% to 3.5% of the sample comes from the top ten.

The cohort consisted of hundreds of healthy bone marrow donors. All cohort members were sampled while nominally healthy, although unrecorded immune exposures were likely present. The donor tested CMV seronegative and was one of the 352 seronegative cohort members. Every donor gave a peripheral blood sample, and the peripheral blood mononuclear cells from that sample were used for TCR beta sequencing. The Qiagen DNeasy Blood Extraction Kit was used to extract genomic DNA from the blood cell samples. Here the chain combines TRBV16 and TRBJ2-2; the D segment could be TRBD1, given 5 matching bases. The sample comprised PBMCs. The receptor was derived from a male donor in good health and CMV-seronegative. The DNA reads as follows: TGTGCCAGCAGCCAACAGGGCACCGGGGAGCTGTTTTTT. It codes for CASSQQGTGELFF.